The 26 T cell receptor beta chains given below trace back to one sample, sequenced in a study of T cells after yellow fever vaccination. TCRdb reprocessed the 5' RACE reads via MiXCR and lists one record per CDR3 protein. The table has approximately 74,000 distinct CDR3 sequences, roughly 6.9% seen once. The sample was CD8+ T cells sorted from PBMCs, taken about 5 days after the first yellow fever vaccination. The receptors derive from a young man who received the YFV17D yellow fever vaccine.

There are many counts of this clonotype. The chain is built from TRBV7-9 and TRBJ2-1; perhaps D is TRBD1 or TRBD2 (7 bases each). The CDR3 sequence is 16 residues long. Germline V gene lookup returns CDR1 SEHNR and CDR2 FQNEAQ (reference sequence). V shed 6 bases and J shed 5 bases, with 20 bases lying between them. DNA for the CDR3: TGTGCCAGCAGGGCGAAGGGAGGGGGCCCAGACAATGAGCAGTTCTTC. It encodes CASRAKGGGPDNEQFF.

The chain is built from TRBV27 and TRBJ2-7; no definite D call. The CDR3 length is 14 residues. CDR1 and CDR2 (germline): MNHEY, SMNVEV (reference sequence). The V gene lost 6 bases and the J gene lost 0 bases, with 12 bases spanning the gap. The CDR3 bases are TGTGCCAGCAGCGACCAGCCAAACTCCTACGAGCAGTACTTC. Residues: CASSDQPNSYEQYF.

This chain links TRBV7-9 with TRBJ2-1; TRBD1 agrees at 7 bases. The junction had 2 bases not matched to a gene; V was cut back by 0 bases and J by 0 bases. The CDR3 has 16 amino acids. CDR1 and CDR2 (germline): SEHNR, FQNEAQ (reference sequence). CDR3 DNA: TGTGCCAGCAGCTTAGCGGGACAGAGCTCCTACAATGAGCAGTTCTTC. This gives the protein CASSLAGQSSYNEQFF.

There are a few counts of this clonotype. The chain uses TRBV5-4 and TRBJ1-1, with TRBD1 matching over 7 bases. CDR1 and CDR2 (germline): SGHNT, YYREEE (reference sequence). CDR3 size: 15 residues. Losses at the gene ends were 0 bases for V and 0 bases for J; bases not matched to a gene: 2. The CDR3 spells CASSLVGQLNTEAFF. The DNA for the CDR3 is TGTGCCAGCAGCTTGGTGGGACAGCTGAACACTGAAGCTTTCTTT.

This clonotype showed up just a few times. The chain carries TRBV5-6 and TRBJ1-4, with a tentative D call TRBD1 (6 bases). The V end lost 5 bases, the J end lost 3 bases, and 17 bases lay between the germline ends. The CDR3 length is 16 residues. Germline CDR1 is SGHDT and CDR2 is YYEEEE. The CDR3 loop is CASSALEEGANEKLFF. As DNA, the CDR3 is TGTGCCAGCAGTGCGCTGGAGGAGGGGGCTAATGAAAAACTGTTTTTT.

This clonotype was counted many times. The CDR3 nucleotides are TGCGCCAGCAGCCCATACGTCGGACTAGCGGGGGTTGTCAGCTCCTACGAGCAGTACTTC. It translates to CASSPYVGLAGVVSSYEQYF. V gene TRBV5-1 combines with J gene TRBJ2-7, with 13 bases identical to TRBD2. CDR1 and CDR2 (germline): SGHRS, YFSETQ. The CDR3 covers 20 residues. Trimming at V came to 4 bases and at J to 0 bases, leaving 16 bases not matched to a gene.

This chain links TRBV14 with TRBJ2-1; TRBD1 matches at 8 bases. This CDR3 is 14 amino acids long. With 4 bases clipped from V and 5 bases from J, the junction kept 4 bases outside the gene matches. The germline gives CDR1 SGHDN, CDR2 FVKESK. The CDR3 loop is CASSPWTGNNEQFF. Here the CDR3 DNA reads TGTGCCAGCAGCCCCTGGACAGGGAACAATGAGCAGTTCTTC.

This clonotype was seen many times. The rearrangement joins TRBV21-1 to TRBJ2-7; the D call TRBD1 from the table was never checked on the DNA. TRBV21-1 is tagged as a pseudogene. The CDR3 covers 14 residues. DNA for the CDR3: TGTGCCAGCAGCAAAGTGGACAGGACCTACGAGCAGTACGTC. Residues: CASSKVDRTYEQYV.

The gene calls are TRBV2 and TRBJ2-7; TRBD2 might be the D (6 bases). Germline V lookup: CDR1 SNHLY, CDR2 FYNNEI. The CDR3 extends over 11 amino acids. The V end was cut by 3 bases, the J end by 10 bases, with 10 bases between. The CDR3 region is CASSDKAGQYV. In DNA, the CDR3 is TGTGCCAGCAGTGACAAGGCGGGACAGTACGTC.

This clonotype has a handful of counts. The V gene is TRBV7-2, the J gene TRBJ2-3; the match to TRBD2 covers 15 bases. The V gene end was trimmed by 5 bases and the J gene end by 5 bases; junction bases not matched to a gene: 5. Germline loops: CDR1 SGHTA, CDR2 FQGNSA. CDR3 length: 16 residues. CDR3: CASSTGLAGGRDTQYF. The DNA for the CDR3 is TGTGCCAGCAGCACCGGACTAGCGGGGGGGCGAGATACGCAGTATTTT.

V and J are TRBV4-2 and TRBJ2-5, with TRBD2 as a possible D gene (6 bases). Trimming took off 1 base at V and 2 bases at J, with 11 bases between the two ends. CDR1 and CDR2 from the germline V gene are LGHNA and YNFKEQ. The CDR3 contains 15 residues. CDR3: CASSQVGGLQETQYF. As DNA, the CDR3 is TGTGCCAGCAGCCAAGTCGGAGGGTTACAAGAGACCCAGTACTTC.

There are many counts of this clonotype. V and J are TRBV12-3 or TRBV12-4 and TRBJ1-2; D gene ambiguous. The CDR3 is 15 amino acids. The germline V and J ends were trimmed by 2 bases and 8 bases, with 18 bases remaining between them. CDR3: CASSLRAALGFGYTF. The CDR3 coding sequence is TGTGCCAGCAGTTTACGGGCCGCCCTGGGATTCGGCTACACCTTC.

The table lists this clonotype with many counts. The chain links TRBV7-9 to TRBJ1-1; TRBD1 might be the D (5 bases). With 0 bases removed from V and 5 bases from J, the gap between germline ends came to 10 bases. This CDR3 has 14 residues. Germline loops: CDR1 SEHNR, CDR2 FQNEAQ (reference sequence). Here the CDR3 DNA reads TGTGCCAGCAGCTTAGCGGGGGGGAGGACTGAAGCTTTCTTT. This sequence encodes CASSLAGGRTEAFF.

This clonotype was observed a few times. The chain links TRBV19 to TRBJ1-6; D is unclear. CDR3 size: 13 residues. Germline V gene sequence: CDR1 LNHDA, CDR2 SQIVND (reference sequence). Trimming took 0 bases from V and 7 from J, leaving 4 bases between them. The CDR3 spells CASSIDTNSPLHF. The CDR3 DNA reads TGTGCCAGTAGTATAGACACGAATTCACCCCTCCACTTT.

Turning to this clonotype: The junction departs from the called germline gene at one end, perhaps through a read error. J is TRBJ2-7 and V is TRBV6-2 or TRBV6-3; D might be TRBD2 (5 bases). The CDR3 runs 12 residues. From germline, CDR1 is MNHEY and CDR2 SVGEGT. The CDR3 reads CASSFGLAGDHF. CDR3 bases: TGTGCCAGCAGTTTCGGTTTGGCCGGGGATCACTTC.

This clonotype showed up just a few times. The chain recombines TRBV7-8 with TRBJ2-5; D uncertain. CDR3 length equals 14 residues. Looked up from germline, CDR1 is SGHVS and CDR2 is FQNEAQ. V gave up 5 bases and J gave up 1 base, with 11 bases separating them. The CDR3 loop reads CASSKRSLQETQYF. The CDR3 DNA reads TGTGCCAGCAGCAAACGTAGCCTCCAAGAGACCCAGTACTTC. Looking up the rest from reference TRBV7-8 and TRBJ2-5 gives the full variable domain: GAGVSQSPRYKVAKRGQDVALRCDPISGHVSLFWYQQALGQGPEFLTYFQNEAQLDKSGLPSDRFFAERPEGSVSTLKIQRTQQEDSAVYLCASSKRSLQETQYFGPGTRLLVL.

This clonotype was counted many times. The genes are TRBV12-3 or TRBV12-4 and TRBJ2-1; 12 bases fit TRBD2. This CDR3 spans 14 amino acids. Trimming took 5 bases from V and 11 from J; bases not matched to a gene: 7. CDR3 sequence (DNA): TGTGCCAGCAGTCCTACTAGCGGGGGGACCCAGCAGTTCTTC. Amino acid sequence: CASSPTSGGTQQFF.

This clonotype has at least ten counts. The V and J genes are TRBV28 and TRBJ2-7; 7 nucleotides agree with TRBD1. J gave up 5 bases and V 6 bases, and 7 bases lay outside the gene matches. The CDR3 consists of 13 residues. CDR1 and CDR2 (germline): MDHEN, SYDVKM. CDR3 coding DNA: TGTGCCAGCAGCCGGACAGGCATCCACGAGCAGTACGTC. It codes for CASSRTGIHEQYV.

This clonotype occurred a few times. This chain joins TRBV12-3 or TRBV12-4 and TRBJ2-7; D call uncertain. This CDR3 has 13 amino acids. Trimming took off 2 bases at V and 3 bases at J, with 8 bases between the two ends. CDR3 sequence reads: CASSLTRIYEQYF. CDR3 nucleotides: TGTGCCAGCAGTTTAACTCGAATCTACGAGCAGTACTTC.

This clonotype occurred a few times. The chain joins TRBV4-3 to TRBJ1-6; tentatively, D is TRBD1 (5 bases). Germline V lookup: CDR1 LGHNA, CDR2 YSLEER. The CDR3 spans 14 residues. V was clipped by 3 bases and J by 9 bases, with 12 bases between them. The CDR3 is CASSQFQGGSPLHF. The DNA of the CDR3 is TGCGCCAGCAGCCAGTTTCAGGGTGGTTCACCCCTCCACTTT.

This clonotype was found many times. This chain joins TRBV10-3 and TRBJ2-5; unclear D gene. The CDR3 is made up of 13 amino acids. Germline-derived CDR1 and CDR2 are ENHRY and SYGVKD. Trimming took 5 bases from V and 1 from J, leaving 8 bases between them. The CDR3 DNA sequence: TGTGCCATCAGTACACAATTCCAAGAGACCCAGTACTTC. Translation: CAISTQFQETQYF.

A few counts support this clonotype. The chain is built from TRBV9 and TRBJ1-1; no definite D call. V was shortened by 4 bases and J by 0 bases, with 19 bases between the two germline ends. There are 17 residues in the CDR3. CDR1 and CDR2 from the germline V gene are SGDLS and YYNGEE. DNA of the CDR3: TGTGCCAGCAGCCCCCAGGTAGGGATGGGAATGAACACTGAAGCTTTCTTT. This encodes CASSPQVGMGMNTEAFF.

This clonotype has more than one count but fewer than ten. The chain has TRBV21-1 and TRBJ2-7; the table's D call TRBD1 went unverified against the DNA. TRBV21-1 is flagged as a pseudogene. The CDR3 has 12 amino acids. CDR3 DNA: TGTGCCAGCGGAACCCCGGGGGGAGAGCAGTACGTC. Its protein is CASGTPGGEQYV.

This clonotype turned up a few times. V gene TRBV4-1 combines with J gene TRBJ2-2; TRBD2 matches 10 bases. The CDR3 loop spans 15 amino acids. V dropped 5 bases and J dropped 5; count of bases not matched to a gene: 5. Per germline, CDR1 MGHRA and CDR2 YSYEKL. CDR3 DNA: TGCGCCAGCAGCTATAGCGGGGGGCGAACCGGGGAGCTGTTTTTT. This gives the protein CASSYSGGRTGELFF.

A few counts support this clonotype. The V gene is TRBV24-1, the J gene TRBJ2-5, with no clear D. The length of the CDR3 is 15 residues. Germline CDR1 and CDR2: KGHDR and SFDVKD. Between the trimmed V and J ends, which lost 2 bases and 1 base, there was a span of 10 bases. The CDR3 DNA follows: TGTGCCACCAGTGATTCCTCTGCGCCCCAAGAGACCCAGTACTTC. It yields the protein CATSDSSAPQETQYF.

The rearrangement joins TRBV30 to TRBJ1-1, with D perhaps TRBD1 (5 bases). CDR1 is GTSNPN, CDR2 SVGIG, per germline (reference sequence). With 2 bases removed from V and 5 bases from J, the gap between germline ends came to 12 bases. The CDR3 is 13 amino acids. The CDR3 DNA sequence: TGTGCCTGGAGTAGGGGTGGGGCTACTGAAGCTTTCTTT. Its translation: CAWSRGGATEAFF.